The present TCR beta chain was sequenced within a study of T cell responses to AZD1222 COVID-19 vaccine. Germline V lookup: CDR1 MNHEY, CDR2 SVGAGI. The CDR3 has 15 amino acids. The ends lost 5 bases at V and 1 base at J; junction bases unmatched: 5. This table comes from immunoSEQ multiplex PCR, and its TCRdb copy is limited to in-frame clones, with some not included. Of roughly 170,000 clones listed, 94% were seen once; the top ten hold more than 1.5%. The sample was peripheral blood, taken 28 days after the second AZD1222 dose. The sequence was obtained from an adult who received the AZD1222 COVID-19 vaccine. The chain links TRBV6-5 to TRBJ2-7; 10 bases are shared with TRBD2. The CDR3 DNA follows: TGTGCCAGCAGTCCACTAGCGGGGCGTTCCTACGAGCAGTACTTC. The encoded protein is CASSPLAGRSYEQYF.